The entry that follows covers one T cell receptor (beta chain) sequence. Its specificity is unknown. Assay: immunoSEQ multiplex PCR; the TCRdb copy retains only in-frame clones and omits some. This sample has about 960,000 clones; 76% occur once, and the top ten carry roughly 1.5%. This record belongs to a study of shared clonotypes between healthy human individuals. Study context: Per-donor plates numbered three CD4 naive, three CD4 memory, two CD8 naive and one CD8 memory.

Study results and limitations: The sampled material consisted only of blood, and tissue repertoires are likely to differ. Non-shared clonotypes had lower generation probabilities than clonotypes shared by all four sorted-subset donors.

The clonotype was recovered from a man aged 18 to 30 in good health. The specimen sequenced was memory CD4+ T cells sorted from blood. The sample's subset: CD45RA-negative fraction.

As DNA, the CDR3 is TGTGCCATAGCGAGGGACACTGAAGCTTTCTTT. Protein: CAIARDTEAFF. This chain uses TRBV10-3 with TRBJ1-1, with no clear D. V was pared by 9 bases and J by 3 bases, with 8 bases between. The CDR3 runs 11 residues. Germline CDR1 reads ENHRY; CDR2 reads SYGVKD.